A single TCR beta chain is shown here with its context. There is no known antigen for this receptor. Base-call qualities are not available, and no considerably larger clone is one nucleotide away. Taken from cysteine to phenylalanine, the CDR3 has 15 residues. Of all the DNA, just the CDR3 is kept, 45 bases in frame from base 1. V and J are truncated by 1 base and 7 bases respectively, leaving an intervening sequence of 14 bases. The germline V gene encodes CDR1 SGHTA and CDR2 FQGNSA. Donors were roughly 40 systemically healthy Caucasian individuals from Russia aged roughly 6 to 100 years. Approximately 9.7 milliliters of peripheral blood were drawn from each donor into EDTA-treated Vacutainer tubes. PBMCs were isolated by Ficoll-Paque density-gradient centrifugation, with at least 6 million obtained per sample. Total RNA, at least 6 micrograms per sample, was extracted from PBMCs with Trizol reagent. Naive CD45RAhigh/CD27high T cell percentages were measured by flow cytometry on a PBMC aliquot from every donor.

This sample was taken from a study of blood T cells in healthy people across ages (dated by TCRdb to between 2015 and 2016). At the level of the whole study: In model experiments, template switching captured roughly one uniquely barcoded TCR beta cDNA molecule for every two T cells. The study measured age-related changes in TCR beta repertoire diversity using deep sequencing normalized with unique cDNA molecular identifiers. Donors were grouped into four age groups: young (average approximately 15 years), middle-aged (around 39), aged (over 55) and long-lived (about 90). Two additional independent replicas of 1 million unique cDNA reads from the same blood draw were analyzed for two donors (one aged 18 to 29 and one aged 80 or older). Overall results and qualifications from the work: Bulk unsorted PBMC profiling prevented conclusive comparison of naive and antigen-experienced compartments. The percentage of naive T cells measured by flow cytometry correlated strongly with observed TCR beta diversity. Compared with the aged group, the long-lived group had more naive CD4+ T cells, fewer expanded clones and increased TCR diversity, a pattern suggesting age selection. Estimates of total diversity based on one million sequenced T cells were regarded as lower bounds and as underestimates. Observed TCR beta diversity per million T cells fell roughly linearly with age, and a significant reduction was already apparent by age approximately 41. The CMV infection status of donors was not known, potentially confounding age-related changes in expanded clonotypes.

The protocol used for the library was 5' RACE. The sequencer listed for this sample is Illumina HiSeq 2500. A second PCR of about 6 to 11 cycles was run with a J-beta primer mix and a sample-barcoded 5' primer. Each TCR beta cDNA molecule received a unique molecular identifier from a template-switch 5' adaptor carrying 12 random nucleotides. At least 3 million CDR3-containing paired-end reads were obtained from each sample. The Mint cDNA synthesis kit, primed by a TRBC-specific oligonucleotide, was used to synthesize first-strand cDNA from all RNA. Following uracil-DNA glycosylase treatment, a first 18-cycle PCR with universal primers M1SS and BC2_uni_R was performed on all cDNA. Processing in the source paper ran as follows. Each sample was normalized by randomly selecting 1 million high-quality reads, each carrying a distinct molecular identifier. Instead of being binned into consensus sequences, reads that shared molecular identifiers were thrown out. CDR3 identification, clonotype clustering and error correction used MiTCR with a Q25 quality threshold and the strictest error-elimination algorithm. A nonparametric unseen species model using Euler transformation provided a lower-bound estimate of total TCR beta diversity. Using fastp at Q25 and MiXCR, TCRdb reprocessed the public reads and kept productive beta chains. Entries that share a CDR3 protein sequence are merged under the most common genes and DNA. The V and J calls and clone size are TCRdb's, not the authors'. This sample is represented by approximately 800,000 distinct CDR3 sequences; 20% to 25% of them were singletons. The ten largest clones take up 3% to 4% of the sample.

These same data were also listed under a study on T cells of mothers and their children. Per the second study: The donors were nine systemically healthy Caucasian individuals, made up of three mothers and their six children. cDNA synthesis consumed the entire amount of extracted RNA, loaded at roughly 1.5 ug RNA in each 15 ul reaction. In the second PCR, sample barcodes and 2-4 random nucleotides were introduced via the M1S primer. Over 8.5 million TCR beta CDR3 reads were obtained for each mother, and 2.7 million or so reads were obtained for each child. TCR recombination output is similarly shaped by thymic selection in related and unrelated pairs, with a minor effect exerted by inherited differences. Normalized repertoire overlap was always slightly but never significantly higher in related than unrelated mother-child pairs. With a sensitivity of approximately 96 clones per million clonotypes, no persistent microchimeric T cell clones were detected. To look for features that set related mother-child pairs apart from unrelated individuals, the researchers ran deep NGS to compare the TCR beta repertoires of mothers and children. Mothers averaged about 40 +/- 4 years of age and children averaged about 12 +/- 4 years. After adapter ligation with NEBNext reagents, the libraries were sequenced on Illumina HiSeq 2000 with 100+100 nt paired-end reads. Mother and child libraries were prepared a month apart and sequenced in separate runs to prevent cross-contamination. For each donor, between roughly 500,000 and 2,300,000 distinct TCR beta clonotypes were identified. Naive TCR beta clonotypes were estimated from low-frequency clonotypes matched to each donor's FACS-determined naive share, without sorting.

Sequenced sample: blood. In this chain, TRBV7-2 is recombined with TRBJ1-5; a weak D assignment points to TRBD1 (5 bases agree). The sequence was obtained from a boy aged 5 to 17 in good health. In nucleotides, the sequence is TGTGCCAGCAGCTTAGGGTCTAGGCAGGGACAGCCCCAGCATTTT. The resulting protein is CASSLGSRQGQPQHF.